This is a list of T cell receptor beta chains from one sample in a study of human T cells and chemical hapten exposure. One entry per CDR3 protein, called by TCRdb with MiXCR from the RACE reads. Seen here are about 97,000 distinct CDR3 sequences, 25% to 30% observed once, and the top ten hold over 9%. The sequences come from whole blood, collected in connection with sensitization to the hapten diphenylcyclopropenone (DPC). The origin of the receptors is a man aged 35 to 55 with alopecia areata. Some clones in this sample may be carry-over from other donors' samples. Each CDR3 is given with its conserved first and last residue. D genes are given only for firm matches. Rows may omit the clone size; those that give it use once, few, many or a size class.

TRBV7-6	few	TRBJ2-7	NA	TGTGCCAGCAGCTTAGGGGCAGGTTTCCACGAGCAGTACTTC	CASSLGAGFHEQYF
TRBV6-6	NA	TRBJ1-5	NA	TGTGCCAGCAGTTACGATGGCAGGGTCCATAGCAATCAGCCCCAGCATTTT	CASSYDGRVHSNQPQHF
TRBV10-2	NA	TRBJ2-3	TRBD2	TGCGCCAGCACTCTAACTAGCGGGAGGACAGATACGCAGTATTTT	CASTLTSGRTDTQYF
TRBV6-5	NA	TRBJ1-4	NA	TGTGCCAGCAGACCCCGCACAGGGAGACTTGCTGAAAAACTGTTTTTT	CASRPRTGRLAEKLFF
TRBV12-3/TRBV12-4	NA	TRBJ2-1	TRBD2	TGTGCCAGCAGCTCCGGGACTAGCGGGTGGGCTGAGCAGTTCTTC	CASSSGTSGWAEQFF
TRBV5-5	few	TRBJ1-2	TRBD1	TGTGCCAGCAGCCCGCTCTCAATCGGACAGGGGCGGGACTATGGCTACACCTTC	CASSPLSIGQGRDYGYTF
TRBV12-3/TRBV12-4	few	TRBJ2-7	NA	TGTGCCAGCAGTCCGCTGGCGGGTGGCTACGAGCAGTACTTC	CASSPLAGGYEQYF
TRBV7-6	few	TRBJ2-1	NA	TGTGCCAGCAGCTATGGAGCTACCAATGAGCAGTTCTTC	CASSYGATNEQFF
TRBV7-8	NA	TRBJ2-6	NA	TGTGCCAGCAGCTTAGGCGGGGCAGCTAGCCTCTCTGGGGCCAACGTCCTGACTTTC	CASSLGGAASLSGANVLTF
TRBV28	NA	TRBJ2-2	NA	TGTGCCAGCAGTTTTGGGGCCCTTCGGAGGGAGCTGTTTTTT	CASSFGALRRELFF
TRBV7-9	NA	TRBJ1-1	NA	TGTGCCAGCAGCTTAGTGCCAGAGAACACTGAAGCTTTCTTT	CASSLVPENTEAFF
TRBV28	few	TRBJ1-2	NA	TGTGCCAGCAGTGGAGAAAGTTTTGGCTACACCTTC	CASSGESFGYTF
TRBV30	few	TRBJ1-2	NA	TGTGCCTGGAGGGGCGGCAGCTATGGCTACACCTTC	CAWRGGSYGYTF
TRBV20-1	few	TRBJ1-6	NA	TGCAGTGCTAGAGATAGGAGCTCCTATAATTCACCCCTCCACTTT	CSARDRSSYNSPLHF
TRBV5-1	few	TRBJ2-1	TRBD2	TGCGCCAGCAGCTTGGTAGCGGGACTAAATGAGCAGTTCTTC	CASSLVAGLNEQFF
TRBV6-2/TRBV6-3	NA	TRBJ1-1	NA	TGTGCCAGCAAACCTACAAGGAACACTGAAGCTTTCTTT	CASKPTRNTEAFF
TRBV24-1	NA	TRBJ2-6	NA	TGTGCCACCAGTGGACCGACGCACTCTGGGGCCAACGTCCTGACTTTC	CATSGPTHSGANVLTF
TRBV7-2	NA	TRBJ2-3	TRBD1	TGTGCCAGCAGCTGGGACAGGCGCACAGATACGCAGTATTTT	CASSWDRRTDTQYF
TRBV6-4	few	TRBJ2-1	TRBD2	TGTGCCAGCAGTCCTACTAGCGGGAGTCACAATGAGCAGTTCTTC	CASSPTSGSHNEQFF
TRBV30	NA	TRBJ2-1	TRBD2	TGTGCCTGGAGTGGTACTAGCGGAAACAATGAGCAGTTCTTC	CAWSGTSGNNEQFF
TRBV7-9	NA	TRBJ2-6	TRBD1	TGTGCCAGCAGCCAGGGACAGGGAAAATCTGGGGCCAACGTCCTGACTTTC	CASSQGQGKSGANVLTF
TRBV12-3/TRBV12-4	NA	TRBJ2-7	NA	TGTGCCAGCAGTGCACTCGGGGACGAGCAGTACTTC	CASSALGDEQYF
TRBV2	few	TRBJ2-3	TRBD1	TGTGCCAGCAGCCGGGACAGGGGAGCAGATACGCAGTATTTT	CASSRDRGADTQYF
TRBV12-3/TRBV12-4	NA	TRBJ1-1	TRBD1	TGTGCCAGCAGTTCCTGGGACAGTGAAGCTTTCTTT	CASSSWDSEAFF
TRBV21-1	NA	TRBJ2-3	NA	TGTGCCAGCAGCACCGCTCTAGCGGAACCCGGCACAGATACGCAGTATTTT	CASSTALAEPGTDTQYF
TRBV29-1	few	TRBJ1-4	NA	TGCAGCGCCGCCGGGACGGCAACTAATGAAAAACTGTTTTTT	CSAAGTATNEKLFF
TRBV4-1	NA	TRBJ1-5	NA	TGCGCCAGCAGCCAAGATTGGCCAGAAAGACAGCCCCAGCATTTT	CASSQDWPERQPQHF
TRBV20-1	NA	TRBJ1-3	NA	TGCAGTGCCCGGGAGCCAGCAGGAAACACCATATATTTT	CSAREPAGNTIYF
TRBV7-2	few	TRBJ2-1	TRBD1	TGTGCCAGCAGCCAGGGACAGCTTTCCTACAATGAGCAGTTCTTC	CASSQGQLSYNEQFF
TRBV20-1	NA	TRBJ2-7	NA	TGCAGTGCACCAGGCTTCACCTACGAGCAGTACTTC	CSAPGFTYEQYF
TRBV27	NA	TRBJ2-7	TRBD1	TGTGCCAGCAGTTCGACAGGGGGGTACGAGCAGTACTTC	CASSSTGGYEQYF
TRBV6-5	NA	TRBJ1-1	NA	TGTGCCAGCAGTTACAGGGGCCGCAACACTGAAGCTTTCTTT	CASSYRGRNTEAFF
TRBV6-5	few	TRBJ2-6	TRBD2	TGTGCCAGCAGTTACTCGAGTCGGCTAGCGGGAGGGCCTGGGGCCAACGTCCTGACTTTC	CASSYSSRLAGGPGANVLTF
TRBV28	NA	TRBJ2-7	NA	TGTGCCAGCAGTTTACTGGAGAACGAGCAGTACTTC	CASSLLENEQYF
TRBV20-1	few	TRBJ2-3	NA	TGCAGTGCTAGAAGAGTCGGACATCACTATGGCACAGATACGCAGTATTTT	CSARRVGHHYGTDTQYF
TRBV27	few	TRBJ2-7	NA	TGTGCCAGCAGTTTATCCATCTGGTCTCCCCAATACGAGCAGTACTTC	CASSLSIWSPQYEQYF
TRBV4-2	NA	TRBJ2-7	TRBD2	TGTGCCAGCAGCCACGATATAGCGGGAGGAAGCTACGAGCAGTACTTC	CASSHDIAGGSYEQYF
TRBV5-1	NA	TRBJ1-2	NA	TGCGCCAGCAGCTTGGTATCCGGGAGAGATGGCTACACCTTC	CASSLVSGRDGYTF
TRBV27	NA	TRBJ2-2	TRBD1	TGTGCCAGCAGTTTCGACAGGGGCACCGGGGAGCTGTTTTTT	CASSFDRGTGELFF
TRBV6-5	NA	TRBJ2-7	NA	TGTGCCAGCAGTTACGCGGGGAGGCTCTACGAGCAGTACTTC	CASSYAGRLYEQYF
TRBV7-2	NA	TRBJ2-1	NA	TGTGCCAGCAGCGCCCGACAGCAGAGCTCCTACAATGAGCAGTTCTTC	CASSARQQSSYNEQFF
TRBV7-2	NA	TRBJ2-3	NA	TGTGCCAGCAAAGGCCCAAGCACAGATACGCAGTATTTT	CASKGPSTDTQYF
TRBV6-2/TRBV6-3	NA	TRBJ2-7	TRBD1	TGTGCCAGCAGCAGGACAGGTAATCCCTACGAGCAGTACTTC	CASSRTGNPYEQYF
TRBV20-1	few	TRBJ1-5	NA	TGCAGTGCTAGAGAGGGGGGAAATAGCAATCAGCCCCAGCATTTT	CSAREGGNSNQPQHF
TRBV20-1	NA	TRBJ1-1	NA	TGCAGTGCTAGGGCCCCAGGGCGAGGGGACACTGAAGCTTTCTTT	CSARAPGRGDTEAFF
TRBV4-2	few	TRBJ1-6	TRBD1	TGTGCCAGCAGCCCGGGACAGGAGAATTCACCCCTCCACTTT	CASSPGQENSPLHF
TRBV20-1	NA	TRBJ2-3	TRBD2	TGCAGTGCTCCGGGACTAGCGGGAGGTCGCACAGATACGCAGTATTTT	CSAPGLAGGRTDTQYF
TRBV6-6	few	TRBJ1-5	TRBD1	TGTGCCAGCAGTTACGCGACAGGGGCCGGGATTAGCAATCAGCCCCAGCATTTT	CASSYATGAGISNQPQHF
TRBV10-3	NA	TRBJ2-5	NA	TGTGCCATCAGTGAGACAGGCCAAGAGACCCAGTACTTC	CAISETGQETQYF
TRBV29-1	NA	TRBJ2-4	NA	TGCAGCGTCGAGAGGGGACGGTTCCAGTACTTC	CSVERGRFQYF
TRBV12-3/TRBV12-4	NA	TRBJ1-3	NA	TGTGCCAGCACCGACGGCAGGGGCCGAAACACCATATATTTT	CASTDGRGRNTIYF
TRBV24-1	few	TRBJ2-7	NA	TGTGCCACCAGTGATCGGAACCGAAGGGAGCAGTACTTC	CATSDRNRREQYF
TRBV18	NA	TRBJ2-7	TRBD1	TGTGCCAGCTCACCAGTGGGACAGTCTACCGAGCAGTACTTC	CASSPVGQSTEQYF
TRBV7-2	NA	TRBJ2-5	NA	TGTGCCAGCAGCTCGGGGTCGGAAGGGAAGACCCAGTACTTC	CASSSGSEGKTQYF
TRBV28	NA	TRBJ2-4	TRBD2	TGTGCCAGCAGTTTATGGGCCGGGGGGGACAAAAACATTCAGTACTTC	CASSLWAGGDKNIQYF
TRBV29-1	few	TRBJ2-7	TRBD1	TGCAGCGTGCTCTCCTGGGACAGGGGTTACTACGAGCAGTACTTC	CSVLSWDRGYYEQYF